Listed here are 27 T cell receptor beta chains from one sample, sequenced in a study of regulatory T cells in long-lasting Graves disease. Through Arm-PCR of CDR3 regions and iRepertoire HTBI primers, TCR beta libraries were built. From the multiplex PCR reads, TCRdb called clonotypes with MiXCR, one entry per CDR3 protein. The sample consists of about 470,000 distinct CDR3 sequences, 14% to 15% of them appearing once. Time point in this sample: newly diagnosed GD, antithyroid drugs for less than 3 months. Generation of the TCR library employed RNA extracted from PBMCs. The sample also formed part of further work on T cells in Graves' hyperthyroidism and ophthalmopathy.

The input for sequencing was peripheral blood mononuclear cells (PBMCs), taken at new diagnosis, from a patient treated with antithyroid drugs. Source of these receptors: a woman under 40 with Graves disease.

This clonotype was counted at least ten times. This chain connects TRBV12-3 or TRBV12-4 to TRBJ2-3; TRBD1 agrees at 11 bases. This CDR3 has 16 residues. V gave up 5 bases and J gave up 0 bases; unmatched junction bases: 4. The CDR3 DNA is TGTGCCAGCAGTCCCGGGACAGGGGGTAGCACAGATACGCAGTATTTT. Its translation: CASSPGTGGSTDTQYF.

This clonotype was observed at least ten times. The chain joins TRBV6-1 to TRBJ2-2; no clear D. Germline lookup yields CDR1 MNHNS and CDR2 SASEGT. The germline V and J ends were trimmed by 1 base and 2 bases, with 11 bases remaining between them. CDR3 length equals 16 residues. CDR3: CASSEEGQLNTGELFF. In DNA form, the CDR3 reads TGTGCCAGCAGTGAAGAAGGGCAGCTAAACACCGGGGAGCTGTTTTTT.

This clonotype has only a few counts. The CDR3 reads CATSSLETQYF. The CDR3 region has the DNA TGTGCCACCAGCAGTTTGGAGACCCAGTACTTC. The chain is built from TRBV24-1 and TRBJ2-5; D is unclear. The CDR3 is 11 residues long. Trimming left V 7 bases short and J 5 bases short, with 7 bases between. The germline V gene has CDR1 KGHDR and CDR2 SFDVKD.

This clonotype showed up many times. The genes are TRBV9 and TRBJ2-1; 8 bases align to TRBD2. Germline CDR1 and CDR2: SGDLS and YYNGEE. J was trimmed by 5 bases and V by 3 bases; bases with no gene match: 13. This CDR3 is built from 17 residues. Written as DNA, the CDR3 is TGTGCCAGCAGCGCTCGGCCCCGGGGGGGGCTGAACAATGAGCAGTTCTTC. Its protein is CASSARPRGGLNNEQFF.

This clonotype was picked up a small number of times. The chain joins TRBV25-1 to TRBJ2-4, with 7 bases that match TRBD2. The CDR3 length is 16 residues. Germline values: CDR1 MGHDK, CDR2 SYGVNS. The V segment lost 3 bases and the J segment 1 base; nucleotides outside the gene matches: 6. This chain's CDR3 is CASSDGGVSAKNIQYF. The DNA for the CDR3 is TGTGCCAGCAGTGATGGGGGGGTATCGGCCAAAAACATTCAGTACTTC.

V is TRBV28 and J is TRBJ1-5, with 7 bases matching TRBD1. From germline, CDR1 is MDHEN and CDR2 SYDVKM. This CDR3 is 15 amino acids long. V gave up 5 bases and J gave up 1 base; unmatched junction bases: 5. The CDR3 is CASSGDSLSNQPQHF. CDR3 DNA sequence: TGTGCCAGCAGTGGGGACAGCTTGAGCAATCAGCCCCAGCATTTT.

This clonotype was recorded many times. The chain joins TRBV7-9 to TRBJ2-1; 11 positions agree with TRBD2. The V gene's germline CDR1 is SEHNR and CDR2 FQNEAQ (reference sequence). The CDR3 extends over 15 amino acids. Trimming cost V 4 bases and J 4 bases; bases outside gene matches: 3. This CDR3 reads CASSYSGREYNEQFF. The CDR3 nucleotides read TGTGCCAGCAGCTATAGCGGGAGGGAGTACAATGAGCAGTTCTTC.

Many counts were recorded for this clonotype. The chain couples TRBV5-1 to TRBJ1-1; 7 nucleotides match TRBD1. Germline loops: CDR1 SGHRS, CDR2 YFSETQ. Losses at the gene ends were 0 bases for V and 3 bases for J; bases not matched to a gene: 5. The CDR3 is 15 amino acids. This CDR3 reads CASSLVDRADTEAFF. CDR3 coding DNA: TGCGCCAGCAGCTTGGTCGACAGGGCGGACACTGAAGCTTTCTTT.

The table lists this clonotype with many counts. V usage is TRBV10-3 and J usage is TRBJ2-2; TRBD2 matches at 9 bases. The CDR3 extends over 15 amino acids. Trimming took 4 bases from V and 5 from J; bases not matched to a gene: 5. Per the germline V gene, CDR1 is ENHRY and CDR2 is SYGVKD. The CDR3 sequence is CAISGLAGKTGELFF. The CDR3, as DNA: TGTGCCATCAGTGGTCTAGCGGGAAAGACCGGGGAGCTGTTTTTT.

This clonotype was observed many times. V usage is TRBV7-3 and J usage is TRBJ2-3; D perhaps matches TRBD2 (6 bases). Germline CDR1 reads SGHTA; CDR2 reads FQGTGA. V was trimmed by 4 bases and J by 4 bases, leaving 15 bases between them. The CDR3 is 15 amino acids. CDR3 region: CASSSEISGADTQYF. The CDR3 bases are TGTGCCAGCAGCTCCGAGATCTCGGGGGCAGATACGCAGTATTTT.

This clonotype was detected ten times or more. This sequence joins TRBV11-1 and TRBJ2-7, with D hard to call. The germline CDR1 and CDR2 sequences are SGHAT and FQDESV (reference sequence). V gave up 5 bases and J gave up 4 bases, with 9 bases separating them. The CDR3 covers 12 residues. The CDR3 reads CASSAALYEQYF. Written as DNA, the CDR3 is TGTGCCAGCAGCGCGGCATTATACGAGCAGTACTTC.

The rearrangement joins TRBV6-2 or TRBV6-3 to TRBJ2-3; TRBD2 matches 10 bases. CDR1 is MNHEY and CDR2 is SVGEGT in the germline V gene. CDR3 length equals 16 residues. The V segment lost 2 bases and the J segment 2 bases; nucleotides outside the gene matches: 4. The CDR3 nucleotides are TGTGCCAGCAGTTACAGAGCGGGAGGGCACACAGATACGCAGTATTTT. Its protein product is CASSYRAGGHTDTQYF.

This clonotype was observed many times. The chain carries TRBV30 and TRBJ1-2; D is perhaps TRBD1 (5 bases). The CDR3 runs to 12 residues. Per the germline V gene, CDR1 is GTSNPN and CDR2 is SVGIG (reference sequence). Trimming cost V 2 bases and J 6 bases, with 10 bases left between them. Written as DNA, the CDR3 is TGTGCCTGGAGTCCCGGGACGAATGGCTACACCTTC. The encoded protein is CAWSPGTNGYTF.

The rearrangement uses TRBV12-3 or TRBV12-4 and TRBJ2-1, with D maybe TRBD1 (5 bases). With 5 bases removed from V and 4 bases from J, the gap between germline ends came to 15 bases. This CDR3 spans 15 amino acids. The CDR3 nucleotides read TGTGCCAGCAGTCCGGACACGGTCGAGTACAATGAGCAGTTCTTC. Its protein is CASSPDTVEYNEQFF.

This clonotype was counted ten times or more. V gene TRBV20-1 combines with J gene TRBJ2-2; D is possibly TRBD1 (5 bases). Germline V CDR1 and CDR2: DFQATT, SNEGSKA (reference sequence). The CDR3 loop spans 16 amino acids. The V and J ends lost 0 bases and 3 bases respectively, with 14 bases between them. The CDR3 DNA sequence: TGCAGTGCTAGAGATCAAAGGGGCGTGGACACCGGGGAGCTGTTTTTT. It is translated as CSARDQRGVDTGELFF.

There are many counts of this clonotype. In nucleotides, the CDR3 is TGTGCCAGCAGCTACGGTACTACTAGCGTCTACAATGAGCAGTTCTTC. It translates to CASSYGTTSVYNEQFF. This chain joins TRBV13 and TRBJ2-1; TRBD2 aligns across 7 bases. In germline, CDR1 is PRHDT, CDR2 FYEKMQ (reference sequence). The ends lost 4 bases at V and 3 bases at J; junction bases unmatched: 9. This CDR3 has 16 amino acids. Based on the CDR3 plus reference TRBV13 and TRBJ2-1, the full variable domain is AAGVIQSPRHLIKEKRETATLKCYPIPRHDTVYWYQQGPGQDPQFLISFYEKMQSDKGSIPDRFSAQQFSDYHSELNMSSLELGDSALYFCASSYGTTSVYNEQFFGPGTRLTVL.

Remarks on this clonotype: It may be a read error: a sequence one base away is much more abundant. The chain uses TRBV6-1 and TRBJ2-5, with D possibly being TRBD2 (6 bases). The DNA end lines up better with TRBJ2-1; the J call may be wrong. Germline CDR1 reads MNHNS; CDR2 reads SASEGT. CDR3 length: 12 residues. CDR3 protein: CAGGTDVGGQFF. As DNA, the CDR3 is TGTGCCGGCGGGACCGACGTGGGTGGGCAGTTCTTC.

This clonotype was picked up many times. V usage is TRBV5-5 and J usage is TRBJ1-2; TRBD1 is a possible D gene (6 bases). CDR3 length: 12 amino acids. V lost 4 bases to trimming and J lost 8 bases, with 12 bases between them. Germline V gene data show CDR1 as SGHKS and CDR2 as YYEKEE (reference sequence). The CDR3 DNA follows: TGTGCCAGCAGCCCGGACAGTCAAGGCTACACCTTC. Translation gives CASSPDSQGYTF.

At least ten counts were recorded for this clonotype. This CDR3 reads CAIRSSGSGWDTQYF. As DNA, the CDR3 is TGTGCCATCAGAAGTAGCGGGAGTGGCTGGGATACGCAGTATTTT. V usage is TRBV10-3 and J usage is TRBJ2-3, with 9 bases identical to TRBD2. The ends lost 6 bases at V and 6 bases at J; junction bases unmatched: 10. Per the germline V gene, CDR1 is ENHRY and CDR2 is SYGVKD. The CDR3 loop spans 15 amino acids.

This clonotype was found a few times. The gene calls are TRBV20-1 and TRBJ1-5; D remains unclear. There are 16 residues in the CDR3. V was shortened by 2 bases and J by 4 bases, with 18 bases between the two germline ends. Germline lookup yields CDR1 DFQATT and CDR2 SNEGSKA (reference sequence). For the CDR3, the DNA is TGCAGTGCTAGACAGTCAGGCCCTACCAATAATCAGCCCCAGCATTTT. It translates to CSARQSGPTNNQPQHF.

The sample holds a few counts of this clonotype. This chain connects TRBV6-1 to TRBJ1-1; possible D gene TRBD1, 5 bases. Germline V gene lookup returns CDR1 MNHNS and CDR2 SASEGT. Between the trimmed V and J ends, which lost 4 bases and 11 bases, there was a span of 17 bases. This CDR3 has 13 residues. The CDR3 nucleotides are TGTGCCAGCAGTGCTCCCGGGACCGAGGGGGCTTTCTTT. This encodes CASSAPGTEGAFF.

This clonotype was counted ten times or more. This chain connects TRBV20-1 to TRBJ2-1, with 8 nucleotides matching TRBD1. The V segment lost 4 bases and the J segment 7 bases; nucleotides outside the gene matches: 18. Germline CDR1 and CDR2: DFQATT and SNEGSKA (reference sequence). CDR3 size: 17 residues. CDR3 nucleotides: TGCAGTGCTAAGGGGTCAGGGGGCCAGGTCGCGTTGAATGAGCAGTTCTTC. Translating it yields CSAKGSGGQVALNEQFF.

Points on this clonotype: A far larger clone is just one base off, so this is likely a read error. The CDR3: CASSLVGANTEAFF. CDR3 DNA sequence: TGTGCCAGCAGCTTGGTGGGGGCGAACACTGAAGCTTTCTTT. The chain recombines TRBV5-4 with TRBJ1-1, with D tentatively TRBD1 (6 bases). The CDR3 loop spans 14 amino acids. The germline gives CDR1 SGHNT, CDR2 YYREEE (reference sequence). V was trimmed by 0 bases and J by 1 base, leaving 7 bases between them.

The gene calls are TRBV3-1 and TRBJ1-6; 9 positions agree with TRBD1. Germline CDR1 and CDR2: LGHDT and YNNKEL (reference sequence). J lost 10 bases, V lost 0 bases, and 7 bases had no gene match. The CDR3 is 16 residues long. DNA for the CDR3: TGTGCCAGCAGCCAAGATATAACAGGGGGCGGATCACCCCTCCACTTT. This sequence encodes CASSQDITGGGSPLHF.

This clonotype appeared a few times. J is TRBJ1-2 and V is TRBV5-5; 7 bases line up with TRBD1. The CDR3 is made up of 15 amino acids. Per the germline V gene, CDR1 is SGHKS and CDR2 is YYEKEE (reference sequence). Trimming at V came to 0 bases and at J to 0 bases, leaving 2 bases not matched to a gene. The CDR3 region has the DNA TGTGCCAGCAGCTTGGAGGGGGCGTCTAACTATGGCTACACCTTC. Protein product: CASSLEGASNYGYTF. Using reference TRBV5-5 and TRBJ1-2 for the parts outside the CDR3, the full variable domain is DAGVTQSPTHLIKTRGQQVTLRCSPISGHKSVSWYQQVLGQGPQFIFQYYEKEERGRGNFPDRFSARQFPNYSSELNVNALLLGDSALYLCASSLEGASNYGYTFGSGTRLTVV.

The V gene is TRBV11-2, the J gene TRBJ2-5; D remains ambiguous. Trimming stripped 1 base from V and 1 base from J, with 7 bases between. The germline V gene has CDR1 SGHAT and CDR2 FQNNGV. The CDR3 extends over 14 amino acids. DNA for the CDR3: TGTGCCAGCAGCTTAGGAGGTATCCAAGAGACCCAGTACTTC. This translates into CASSLGGIQETQYF. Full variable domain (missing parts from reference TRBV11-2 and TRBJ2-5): EAGVAQSPRYKIIEKRQSVAFWCNPISGHATLYWYQQILGQGPKLLIQFQNNGVVDDSQLPKDRFSAERLKGVDSTLKIQPAKLEDSAVYLCASSLGGIQETQYFGPGTRLLVL.

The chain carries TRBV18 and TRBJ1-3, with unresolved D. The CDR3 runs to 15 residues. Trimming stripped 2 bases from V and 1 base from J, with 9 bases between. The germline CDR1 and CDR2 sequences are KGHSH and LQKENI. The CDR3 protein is CASSPKGRSGNTIYF. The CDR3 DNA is TGTGCCAGCTCACCAAAAGGGAGGTCTGGAAACACCATATATTTT.